This TCR beta chain stems from a study of cytomegalovirus exposure and HLA in healthy donors. Study-wide points: According to the study, 160 or so TCR beta chains were cytomegalovirus-associated. Specificity of a few CMV-associated chains for CMV antigens was verified in vitro.

This clone came up once. The antigen is undetermined. The donors were in the approximately 110-subject validation cohort; that cohort was separate from the 666-subject first cohort. Profiled with immunoSEQ multiplex PCR; TCRdb holds only in-frame clones, not every one. The table includes roughly 70,000 clones, around 94% detected once. CDR1 is MNHEY, CDR2 SMNVEV, per germline (reference sequence). The CDR3 runs 16 residues. V trimming: 1 base; J trimming: 5 bases; junction bases outside the gene matches: 8. The sequenced material came from PBMCs. This TCR derives from a man younger than 35 in good health and CMV-seropositive. The J gene is TRBJ2-7, the V gene TRBV27; 10 nucleotides line up with TRBD1. CDR3 nucleotides: TGTGCCAGCAGTTTATTAAGGGACAGGGGAGACCACGAGCAGTACTTC. Amino acid sequence: CASSLLRDRGDHEQYF.